The T cell receptor (beta chain) described here comes from a study of blood T cell repertoires in COVID-19 (TCRdb year 2020). About the investigation overall: Samples from collaborators originated in the United States, Italy and Spain and spanned both the acute and convalescent phases of COVID-19. The material from the prospective study consisted of cDNA or gDNA derived from T cells, B-cell-depleted T cells, or PBMCs. Deeply sampled blood TCRbeta repertoires from subjects exposed to, actively infected with, or recovered from COVID-19 were included in the dataset. The repertoires were released in a freely available public database meant as a resource for research on the immune response to SARS-CoV-2. Samples were obtained from the ongoing ImmuneRACE study (first 160 participants) and from over 1,000 subjects provided by 6 global collaborators. The sample metadata nearly always contained a de-identified subject ID, COVID-19 status, age in years and sex. Where available, HLA class I and class II types were obtained from metadata supplied by the sample provider rather than from assay-based typing. General conclusions and limits of the study: The quantity of clinical and demographic metadata differed by source and by participant and was supplied without curation.

Whole blood was collected in K2EDTA tubes by collaborating institutions according to the institutions' own protocols. For TCRbeta analysis, collaborators shipped samples as frozen whole blood, isolated PBMCs, or DNA extracted from either of those sample types. The CDR3 sequence holds 14 residues, the cysteine and phenylalanine included. Only the CDR3 DNA stays, 42 bases, in frame from base 1. Trimming costs V 1 base and J 1 base, and their ends lie 7 bases apart. CDR1 and CDR2 were assigned from the germline V gene (reference sequence) as LNHNV and YYDKDF. The immunoSEQ Assay, a bias-controlled multiplex PCR, was used to amplify TCRbeta CDR3 regions from genomic DNA. The paper's processing steps were these. Nucleated cell counts per sample were estimated from amplification of reference gene primers within the assay. To quantify the absolute abundance of each unique TCRbeta CDR3 rearrangement, sequence reads were collapsed and filtered. For each sample, productive Simpson clonality was calculated by taking the square root of Simpson's diversity index across productive rearrangements. What TCRdb holds here is the immuneACCESS table cut down to in-frame rearrangements. Part of the clones is not present; checked against another copy, under half of the missing clones reflect an unresolved V gene, and the others are unexplained. Clonal size and the V and J genes are those of that table, whereas D and trimming came from the DNA. Across this sample there are tens of thousands of clones, with roughly 80% seen only once. The biggest ten clones account for 16% of the sample.

A word on this clone: Its target antigen remains unknown. The record has no base qualities; no much larger clone is one base away.

Sequenced input: peripheral blood. The TCR originated in a woman at least 80 years old with active or convalescent COVID-19. The chain employs TRBV15 and TRBJ1-1; the D gene is perhaps TRBD1, from 6 matching bases. The CDR3 amino acid sequence is: CATSRVQGNTEAFF. The DNA reads TGTGCCACCAGCAGAGTACAGGGGAACACTGAAGCTTTCTTT.